The TCR beta chain described here comes from a study of blood T cell repertoires in COVID-19. The wider study: Samples of COVID-19 (acute and convalescent) were obtained from the United States, Italy and Spain. Sample material is recorded as cDNA or gDNA derived from T cells, B-cell-depleted T cells, or PBMCs.

Profiled with immunoSEQ multiplex PCR; TCRdb holds only in-frame clones, not every one. The profile shows some 260,000 clones, around 90% of them singletons. The sequence was collected from a young woman with acute COVID-19. Sequenced: PBMCs or T cells enriched from blood (not recorded which).

The CDR3 region has the DNA TGTGCCAGCAGTTTAGGGGCGGCCTACGAGCAGTACTTC. Amino acid sequence: CASSLGAAYEQYF. The rearrangement uses TRBV6-2 or TRBV6-3 and TRBJ2-7, with D perhaps matching TRBD1 (5 bases). The germline gives CDR1 MNHEY, CDR2 SVGEGT. The CDR3 spans 13 residues. The ends were cut back, 4 bases at V and 2 bases at J, with 9 bases in the middle.